This TCR beta chain was documented in a study of cytomegalovirus exposure and HLA in healthy donors. Study-wide results and limits: In a later analysis, several top co-occurrence clusters appeared linked to parvovirus B19, influenza, CMV and Epstein-Barr virus. TCR beta V- and J-gene trimming, according to a later analysis, was linked to a missense DCLRE1C variant. It has been reported that TCR beta sequences accurately predicted the HLA-A and HLA-B alleles of most subjects.

60 Vbeta and 13 Jbeta primers were used in PCR. Profiled with immunoSEQ multiplex PCR; TCRdb holds only in-frame clones, not every one. The table records about 170,000 clones, approximately 67% of them present only once. The germline gives CDR1 MNHEY, CDR2 SVGAGI. This CDR3 is built from 15 residues. V lost 6 bases and J lost 6, with 17 bases in between. As concerns this clone: Its target is unknown.

This chain joins TRBV6-5 and TRBJ2-2; D is possibly TRBD2 (6 bases). The specimen sequenced was PBMCs. The origin of this receptor is a man aged 40-49 years in good health and CMV-seronegative. The CDR3 nucleotides read TGTGCCAGCAGATCCAGGGCGTCGGGGGCCGGGGAGCTGTTTTTT. As protein: CASRSRASGAGELFF.